A single sample gave rise to the 31 T cell receptor beta chains below, sequenced in a study of T cells in localized non-small cell lung cancer. The table came from immunoSEQ multiplex PCR; TCRdb's copy has only in-frame clones and leaves some out. The sample lists tens of thousands of clones, under 90% seen once, with nearly 2% in the top ten. This material consisted of peripheral blood, taken before any cancer treatment. These receptor sequences come from a woman aged 40-70 years with stage I lung adenocarcinoma.

This chain joins TRBV6-1 and TRBJ1-5, with unresolved D. This CDR3 has 15 amino acids. Trimming took 0 bases from V and 0 from J, leaving 6 bases between them. CDR1 is MNHNS, CDR2 SASEGT, per germline. The CDR3 protein is CASSEASGSNQPQHF. The CDR3 region has the DNA TGTGCCAGCAGTGAAGCCTCGGGTAGCAATCAGCCCCAGCATTTT.

The rearrangement uses TRBV6-5 and TRBJ2-7; no clear D. Trimming pared 6 bases from V and 2 bases from J, leaving 8 bases between. Per germline, CDR1 MNHEY and CDR2 SVGAGI. This CDR3 is built from 12 residues. CDR3 protein: CASSRRPYEQYF. The CDR3 DNA is TGTGCCAGCAGCCGTCGACCCTACGAGCAGTACTTC.

The rearrangement links TRBV9 to TRBJ2-7, with a weak D call TRBD2 (5 bases). Germline V gene data show CDR1 as SGDLS and CDR2 as YYNGEE. The CDR3 covers 15 residues. Between the trimmed V and J ends, which lost 5 bases and 0 bases, there was a span of 15 bases. As DNA, the CDR3 is TGTGCCAGCAGAAATAGCGCCAGGAGCTCCTACGAGCAGTACTTC. This gives the protein CASRNSARSSYEQYF.

This sequence joins TRBV15 and TRBJ1-1; D is perhaps TRBD1 (6 bases). Germline V CDR1 and CDR2: LNHNV, YYDKDF (reference sequence). The V end lost 0 bases, the J end lost 1 base, and 12 bases lay between the germline ends. CDR3 length equals 16 residues. CDR3 loop: CATSRDSGGPNTEAFF. The CDR3 DNA sequence: TGTGCCACCAGCAGAGATTCCGGGGGCCCGAACACTGAAGCTTTCTTT.

This clone was seen only once. The chain recombines TRBV6-5 with TRBJ2-2; D perhaps matches TRBD1 (5 bases). The CDR3 covers 15 residues. V lost 0 bases to trimming and J lost 3 bases, with 8 bases between them. Looked up from germline, CDR1 is MNHEY and CDR2 is SVGAGI. The CDR3 region is CASSYSDRHTGELFF. The CDR3 DNA sequence: TGTGCCAGCAGTTACTCTGACAGACACACCGGGGAGCTGTTTTTT.

DNA for the CDR3: TGTGCCAGCAGTTACAGGCCGCAGGGGCACTCCTACGAGCAGTACTTC. This sequence encodes CASSYRPQGHSYEQYF. The J gene is TRBJ2-7, the V gene TRBV6-5, with D possibly matching TRBD1 (6 bases). CDR3 length: 16 amino acids. CDR1 and CDR2 (germline): MNHEY, SVGAGI. Trimming pared 2 bases from V and 0 bases from J, leaving 14 bases between.

The chain couples TRBV19 to TRBJ1-4, with TRBD1 identical over 10 bases. V lost 6 bases, J lost 8 bases, and 6 bases stayed unmatched. Germline V CDR1 and CDR2: LNHDA, SQIVND (reference sequence). The CDR3 sequence is 14 residues long. CDR3 DNA: TGTGCCAGTAGCGCCGGGACAGGGGAGGAAAAACTGTTTTTT. It translates to CASSAGTGEEKLFF. Together with reference TRBV19 and TRBJ1-4, the CDR3 gives the full variable domain: DGGITQSPKYLFRKEGQNVTLSCEQNLNHDAMYWYRQDPGQGLRLIYYSQIVNDFQKGDIAEGYSVSREKKESFPLTVTSAQKNPTAFYLCASSAGTGEEKLFFGSGTQLSVL.

The V gene is TRBV6-5, the J gene TRBJ1-5, with TRBD1 matching over 9 bases. V shed 4 bases and J 3 bases; nucleotides not matched to a gene: 7. Germline V CDR1 and CDR2: MNHEY, SVGAGI. This CDR3 is built from 16 residues. DNA for the CDR3: TGTGCCAGCAGTTTTACAGGGGGCGCGAACAATCAGCCCCAGCATTTT. Translation gives CASSFTGGANNQPQHF.

This chain joins TRBV7-3 and TRBJ2-7, with 7 bases that match TRBD2. The CDR3 is 17 residues long. Losses at the gene ends were 0 bases for V and 1 base for J; bases not matched to a gene: 9. Per the germline V gene, CDR1 is SGHTA and CDR2 is FQGTGA. Here the CDR3 DNA reads TGTGCCAGCAGCTTAACTCCGCAAGGGGAGGGATCCTACGAGCAGTACTTC. Translation gives CASSLTPQGEGSYEQYF.

This chain connects TRBV10-3 to TRBJ2-7; 11 nucleotides align to TRBD2. The CDR3 sequence is 15 residues long. Germline trimming cut 3 bases from V and 4 bases from J; bases unmatched to any gene: 5. The germline V gene encodes CDR1 ENHRY and CDR2 SYGVKD. CDR3 nucleotides: TGTGCCATCAGTGATACTAGCGGGGGAACTTACGAGCAGTACTTC. Its protein is CAISDTSGGTYEQYF.

The rearrangement uses TRBV11-2 and TRBJ2-2, with TRBD2 identical over 9 bases. This CDR3 spans 15 amino acids. V shed 7 bases, J shed 1 base, and the junction held 4 bases outside the gene matches. Germline V gives CDR1 SGHAT, CDR2 FQNNGV. CDR3 DNA sequence: TGTGCCAGCATCCCGACTAGCGGGAACACCGGGGAGCTGTTTTTT. Residues: CASIPTSGNTGELFF.

The sample holds many counts of this clone. The J gene is TRBJ1-1, the V gene TRBV28, with D unresolved. From germline, CDR1 is MDHEN and CDR2 SYDVKM. The length of the CDR3 is 13 residues. V dropped 4 bases and J dropped 4 bases, with 10 bases sitting between them. The CDR3: CASSSFASTEAFF. The CDR3 DNA is TGTGCCAGCAGTTCATTTGCGAGCACTGAAGCTTTCTTT.

The chain is built from TRBV7-2 and TRBJ1-4; the D gene is possibly TRBD1 (5 bases). CDR1 and CDR2 (germline): SGHTA, FQGNSA. V was shortened by 5 bases and J by 8 bases, with 12 bases between the two germline ends. The CDR3 contains 13 residues. CDR3 loop: CASSPRWGEKLFF. The CDR3 DNA reads as TGTGCCAGCAGCCCCCGGTGGGGGGAAAAACTGTTTTTT.

This chain joins TRBV5-1 and TRBJ1-4; D unresolved. The V gene's germline CDR1 is SGHRS and CDR2 YFSETQ. Trimming shortened V by 9 bases and J by 10 bases, and 19 bases separated the two germline ends. This CDR3 has 13 residues. In nucleotides, the CDR3 is TGCGCCATCGACCGTAGCGGGATAGGAAAACTGTTTTTT. The encoded protein is CAIDRSGIGKLFF.

The V gene is TRBV28, the J gene TRBJ1-2, with a tentative D call TRBD1 (6 bases). Germline loops: CDR1 MDHEN, CDR2 SYDVKM. With 4 bases removed from V and 11 bases from J, the gap between germline ends came to 14 bases. The CDR3 sequence is 12 residues long. CDR3 amino acids: CASSSGVYRYTF. The CDR3 DNA sequence: TGTGCCAGCAGTTCAGGGGTATACAGGTACACCTTC.

By share of the sample, this clone is medium-sized. This chain joins TRBV28 and TRBJ1-2, with D uncertain. V lost 3 bases and J lost 0, with 5 bases in between. The CDR3 contains 13 residues. Per the germline V gene, CDR1 is MDHEN and CDR2 is SYDVKM. The CDR3: CASSLPTNYGYTF. CDR3 sequence (DNA): TGTGCCAGCAGTTTGCCTACTAACTATGGCTACACCTTC.

The chain is built from TRBV19 and TRBJ2-5, with 9 positions matching TRBD1. The CDR3 contains 16 residues. The V segment lost 7 bases and the J segment 5 bases; nucleotides outside the gene matches: 14. CDR1 and CDR2 from the germline V gene are LNHDA and SQIVND (reference sequence). The chain's CDR3 is CASTKGYRGLGETQYF. The CDR3 DNA reads TGTGCCAGTACCAAAGGTTACAGGGGGCTAGGCGAGACCCAGTACTTC.

The chain employs TRBV5-1 and TRBJ2-2; D may be TRBD2 (5 bases). The length of the CDR3 is 14 residues. V lost 5 bases and J lost 7, with 15 bases in between. Germline V gives CDR1 SGHRS, CDR2 YFSETQ. CDR3 nucleotide sequence: TGCGCCAGCAGTTATGACCCCGAGGGCGGGGAGCTGTTTTTT. Translation: CASSYDPEGGELFF.

This chain uses TRBV4-2 with TRBJ2-7; D is unclear. The CDR3 is 16 residues long. With 1 base removed from V and 4 bases from J, the gap between germline ends came to 17 bases. In germline, CDR1 is LGHNA, CDR2 YNFKEQ. The CDR3 DNA sequence: TGTGCCAGCAGCCAAGTTTCCCGCGGAGACCCTTACGAGCAGTACTTC. Translating gives CASSQVSRGDPYEQYF.

The chain links TRBV7-2 to TRBJ2-3, with 10 bases fitting TRBD2. The CDR3 runs to 18 residues. V shed 5 bases and J 5 bases; nucleotides not matched to a gene: 16. The germline V gene has CDR1 SGHTA and CDR2 FQGNSA. The CDR3 loop reads CASSLLLMGLASGDTQYF. CDR3 nucleotides: TGTGCCAGCAGCCTACTTCTGATGGGACTAGCGTCGGGAGATACGCAGTATTTT. The full variable domain, in which reference TRBV7-2 and TRBJ2-3 provide the parts outside the CDR3, is GAGVSQSPSNKVTEKGKDVELRCDPISGHTALYWYRQSLGQGLEFLIYFQGNSAPDKSGLPSDRFSAERTGGSVSTLTIQRTQQEDSAVYLCASSLLLMGLASGDTQYFGPGTRLTVL.

The gene calls are TRBV5-6 and TRBJ1-5, with D possibly TRBD1 on 5 matching bases. Trimming removed 0 bases from V and 3 bases from J, with 10 bases in between. This CDR3 comprises 15 residues. The germline gives CDR1 SGHDT, CDR2 YYEEEE. This chain's CDR3 is CASSLAGIHNQPQHF. CDR3 in DNA: TGTGCCAGCAGCTTGGCAGGGATCCACAATCAGCCCCAGCATTTT.

V is TRBV7-3 and J is TRBJ2-2, with 9 nucleotides matching TRBD1. Germline V lookup: CDR1 SGHTA, CDR2 FQGTGA. After removal of 5 bases from V and 4 bases from J, the junction contained 11 bases not matched to a gene. This CDR3 is 17 amino acids long. CDR3 DNA sequence: TGTGCCAGCAGCATGTTTCCGGGACAGGGCTTCACCGGGGAGCTGTTTTTT. This gives the protein CASSMFPGQGFTGELFF. The full variable domain, with the rest looked up from reference TRBV7-3 and TRBJ2-2, is GAGVSQTPSNKVTEKGKYVELRCDPISGHTALYWYRQSLGQGPEFLIYFQGTGAADDSGLPNDRFFAVRPEGSVSTLKIQRTERGDSAVYLCASSMFPGQGFTGELFFGEGSRLTVL.

V gene TRBV7-9 combines with J gene TRBJ2-6; 10 bases fit TRBD1. Germline CDR1 reads SEHNR; CDR2 reads FQNEAQ (reference sequence). The ends lost 2 bases at V and 4 bases at J; junction bases unmatched: 11. There are 19 residues in the CDR3. CDR3 nucleotides: TGTGCCAGCAGCTTATGGGTTGGGACAGGGGTAGAGGGGGCCAACGTCCTGACTTTC. Its translation is CASSLWVGTGVEGANVLTF.

This chain joins TRBV9 and TRBJ1-2; 8 nucleotides match TRBD1. The germline V gene encodes CDR1 SGDLS and CDR2 YYNGEE. The CDR3 extends over 15 amino acids. Trimming at V came to 4 bases and at J to 8 bases, leaving 13 bases not matched to a gene. In DNA form, the CDR3 reads TGTGCCAGCAGCCCACGGCCCACAGGGGGGGAAGGCTACACCTTC. It encodes CASSPRPTGGEGYTF.

The V gene is TRBV7-2, the J gene TRBJ1-4; 8 positions match TRBD1. This CDR3 contains 15 residues. Germline CDR1 is SGHTA and CDR2 is FQGNSA. The ends lost 5 bases at V and 10 bases at J; junction bases unmatched: 12. The CDR3 DNA is TGTGCCAGCAGCCCAATGGGACAGGCCCTGGGAAAACTGTTTTTT. Translated, it gives CASSPMGQALGKLFF.

This clone was recorded only once. The chain is built from TRBV7-9 and TRBJ2-2; tentative D call: TRBD1 (6 bases). The CDR3 is 15 amino acids. V lost 6 bases, J lost 6 bases, and 17 bases lay in between. Germline values: CDR1 SEHNR, CDR2 FQNEAQ (reference sequence). CDR3 loop: CASSSSQGRSGELFF. The CDR3 nucleotides are TGTGCCAGCAGTTCTAGCCAGGGGCGGTCCGGGGAGCTGTTTTTT.

This clone was picked up a small number of times. This chain uses TRBV5-1 with TRBJ1-4, with D hard to call. The germline V gene has CDR1 SGHRS and CDR2 YFSETQ. Trimming cost V 1 base and J 2 bases, with 9 bases left between them. This CDR3 contains 15 residues. CDR3 sequence reads: CASSLRSQTNEKLFF. The CDR3 nucleotides are TGCGCCAGCAGCTTGAGATCCCAGACTAATGAAAAACTGTTTTTT.

This chain links TRBV7-9 with TRBJ1-2; 8 bases fit TRBD1. Unmatched junction bases numbered 9, after V lost 8 bases and J lost 4 bases. The CDR3 loop spans 14 amino acids. CDR1 is SEHNR, CDR2 FQNEAQ, per germline (reference sequence). The CDR3 sequence is CASAWTGSSYGYTF. CDR3 nucleotide sequence: TGTGCCAGCGCTTGGACAGGGAGCAGCTATGGCTACACCTTC.

The chain employs TRBV7-3 and TRBJ1-1; D unclear. Deletions cut 5 bases from V and 1 base from J, with 8 bases between. The germline V gene has CDR1 SGHTA and CDR2 FQGTGA. The CDR3 covers 13 residues. DNA for the CDR3: TGTGCCAGCAGCCCCGTTGGGAACACTGAAGCTTTCTTT. The encoded protein is CASSPVGNTEAFF.

This chain connects TRBV28 to TRBJ2-7, with a possible D match to TRBD2 (5 bases). Germline assignment: CDR1 MDHEN and CDR2 SYDVKM. This CDR3 comprises 14 residues. Trimming took off 6 bases at V and 2 bases at J, with 14 bases between the two ends. CDR3 amino acids: CASSETAGTYEQYF. The CDR3 nucleotides are TGTGCCAGCAGCGAGACTGCCGGGACCTACGAGCAGTACTTC.

The chain uses TRBV28 and TRBJ2-1; TRBD2 aligns across 8 bases. The V gene's germline CDR1 is MDHEN and CDR2 SYDVKM. The CDR3 consists of 16 residues. V lost 7 bases and J lost 8; bases outside the gene matches: 16. The CDR3: CASTLSSGLVMHEQFF. In nucleotides, the CDR3 is TGTGCCAGCACCCTCTCCTCGGGACTAGTTATGCATGAGCAGTTCTTC.